The entry that follows covers one TCR beta chain sequence. The data stem from a study of blood T cell repertoires in COVID-19. Overall study: Italy, Spain and the United States were the sources of the convalescent and acute COVID-19 samples. Nucleic acid was either cDNA or gDNA, and it came from T cells, B-cell-depleted T cells, or PBMCs.

Original methodology: Nucleated cell counts were estimated from reference gene primer amplification. The assay was immunoSEQ multiplex PCR, and TCRdb's table has in-frame clones only and misses some. V, J and clone size are those of that table, while D and trimming were read from the DNA. Of 200,000 to 300,000 clones in the sample, approximately 80% were seen once. In germline, CDR1 is MNHEY, CDR2 SMNVEV (reference sequence). Trimming removed 3 bases at V and 1 base at J, with 13 bases between. CDR3 length: 16 amino acids. The rearrangement joins TRBV27 to TRBJ1-5, with a possible D match to TRBD1 (5 bases). Sequencing used peripheral blood. The sequence was obtained from a man aged 60 to 75 with acute or convalescent COVID-19. The CDR3 DNA is TGTGCCAGCAGTTTCCTAGCCGGGGGAAGCAATCAGCCCCAGCATTTT. It yields the protein CASSFLAGGSNQPQHF.